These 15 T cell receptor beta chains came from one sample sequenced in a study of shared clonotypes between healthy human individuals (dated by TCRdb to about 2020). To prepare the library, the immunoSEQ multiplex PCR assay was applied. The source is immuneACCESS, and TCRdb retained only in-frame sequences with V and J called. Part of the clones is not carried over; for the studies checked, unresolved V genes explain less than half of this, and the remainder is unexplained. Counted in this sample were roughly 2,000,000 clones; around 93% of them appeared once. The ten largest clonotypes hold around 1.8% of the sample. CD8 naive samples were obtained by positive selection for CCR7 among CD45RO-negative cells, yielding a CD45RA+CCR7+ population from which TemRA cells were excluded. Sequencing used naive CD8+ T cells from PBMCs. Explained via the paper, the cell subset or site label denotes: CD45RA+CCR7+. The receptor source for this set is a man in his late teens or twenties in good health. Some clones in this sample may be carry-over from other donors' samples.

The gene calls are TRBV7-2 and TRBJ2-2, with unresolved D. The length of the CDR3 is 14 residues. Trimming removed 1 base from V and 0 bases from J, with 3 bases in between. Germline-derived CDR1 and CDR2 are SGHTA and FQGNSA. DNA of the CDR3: TGTGCCAGCAGCTTAGGGGCGAACACCGGGGAGCTGTTTTTT. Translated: CASSLGANTGELFF.

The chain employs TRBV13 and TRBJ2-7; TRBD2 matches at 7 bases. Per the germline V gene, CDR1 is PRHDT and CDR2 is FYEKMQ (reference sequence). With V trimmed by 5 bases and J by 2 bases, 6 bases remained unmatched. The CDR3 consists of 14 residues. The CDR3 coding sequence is TGTGCCAGCAGCCCGGCCGGGACTACCTACGAGCAGTACTTC. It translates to CASSPAGTTYEQYF.

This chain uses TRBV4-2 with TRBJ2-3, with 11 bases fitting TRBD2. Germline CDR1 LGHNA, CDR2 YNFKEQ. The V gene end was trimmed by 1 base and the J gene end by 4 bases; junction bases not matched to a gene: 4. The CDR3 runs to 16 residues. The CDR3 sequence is CASSQVLAGASDTQYF. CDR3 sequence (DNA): TGTGCCAGCAGCCAAGTACTAGCGGGAGCATCAGATACGCAGTATTTT.

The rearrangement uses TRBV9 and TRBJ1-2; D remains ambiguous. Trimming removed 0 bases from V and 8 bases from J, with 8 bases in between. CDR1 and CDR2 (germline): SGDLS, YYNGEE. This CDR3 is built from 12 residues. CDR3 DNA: TGTGCCAGCAGCGTAGGGCGGGAGGGCTACACCTTC. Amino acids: CASSVGREGYTF.

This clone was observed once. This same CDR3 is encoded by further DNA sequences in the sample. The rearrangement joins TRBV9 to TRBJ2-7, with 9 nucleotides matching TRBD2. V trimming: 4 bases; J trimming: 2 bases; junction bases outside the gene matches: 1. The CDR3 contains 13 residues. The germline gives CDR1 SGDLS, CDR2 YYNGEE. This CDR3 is CASSPSGAYEQYF. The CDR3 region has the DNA TGTGCCAGCAGCCCTAGCGGGGCCTACGAGCAGTACTTC. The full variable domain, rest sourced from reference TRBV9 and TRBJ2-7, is DSGVTQTPKHLITATGQRVTLRCSPRSGDLSVYWYQQSLDQGLQFLIQYYNGEERAKGNILERFSAQQFPDLHSELNLSSLELGDSALYFCASSPSGAYEQYFGPGTRLTVT.

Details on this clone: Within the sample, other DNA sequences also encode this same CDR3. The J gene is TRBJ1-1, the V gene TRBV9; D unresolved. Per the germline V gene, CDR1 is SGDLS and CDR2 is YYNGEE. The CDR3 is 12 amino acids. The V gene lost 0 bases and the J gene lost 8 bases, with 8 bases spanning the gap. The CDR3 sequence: CASSVVGGEAFF. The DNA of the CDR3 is TGTGCCAGCAGCGTAGTAGGTGGAGAAGCTTTCTTT.

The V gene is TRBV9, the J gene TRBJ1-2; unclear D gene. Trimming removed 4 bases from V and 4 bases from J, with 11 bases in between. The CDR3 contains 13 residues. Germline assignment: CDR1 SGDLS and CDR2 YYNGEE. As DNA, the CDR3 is TGTGCCAGCAGCCCGGTAAGCGTCTATGGCTACACCTTC. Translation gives CASSPVSVYGYTF.

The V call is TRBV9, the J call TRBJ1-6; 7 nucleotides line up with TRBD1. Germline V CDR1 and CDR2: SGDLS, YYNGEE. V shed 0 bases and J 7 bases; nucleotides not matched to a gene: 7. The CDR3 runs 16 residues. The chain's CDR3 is CASSVAEGARNSPLHF. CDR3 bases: TGTGCCAGCAGCGTAGCGGAGGGGGCGCGAAATTCACCCCTCCACTTT.

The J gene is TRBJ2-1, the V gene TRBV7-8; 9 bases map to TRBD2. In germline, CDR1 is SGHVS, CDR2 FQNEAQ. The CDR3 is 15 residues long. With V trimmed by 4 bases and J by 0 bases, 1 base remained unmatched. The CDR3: CASSSSGASYNEQFF. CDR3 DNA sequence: TGTGCCAGCAGCTCTAGCGGGGCCTCCTACAATGAGCAGTTCTTC.

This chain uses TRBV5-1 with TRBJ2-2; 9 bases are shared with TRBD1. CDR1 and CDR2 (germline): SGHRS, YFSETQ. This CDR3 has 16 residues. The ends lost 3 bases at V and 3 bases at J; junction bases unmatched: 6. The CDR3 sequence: CASSWRTGDDTGELFF. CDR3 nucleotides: TGCGCCAGCAGCTGGAGGACAGGGGATGACACCGGGGAGCTGTTTTTT.

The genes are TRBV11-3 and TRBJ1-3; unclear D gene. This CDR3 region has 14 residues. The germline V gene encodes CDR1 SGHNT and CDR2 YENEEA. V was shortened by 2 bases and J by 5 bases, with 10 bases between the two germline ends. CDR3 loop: CASSLFRPRNTIYF. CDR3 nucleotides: TGTGCCAGCAGCTTATTCCGGCCTCGAAACACCATATATTTT.

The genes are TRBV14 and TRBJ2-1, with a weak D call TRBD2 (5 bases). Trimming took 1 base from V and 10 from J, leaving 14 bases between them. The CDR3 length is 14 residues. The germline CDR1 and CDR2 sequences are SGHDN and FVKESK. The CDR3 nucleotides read TGTGCCAGCAGCCAAGGAGGAGGAAAGCGGGAGCAGTTCTTC. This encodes CASSQGGGKREQFF.

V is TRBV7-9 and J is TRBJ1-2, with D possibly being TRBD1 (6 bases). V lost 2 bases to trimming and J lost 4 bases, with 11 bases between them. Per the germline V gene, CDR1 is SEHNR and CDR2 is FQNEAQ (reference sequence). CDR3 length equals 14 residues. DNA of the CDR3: TGTGCCAGCAGCTTACTCGACAGGCTCTATGGCTACACCTTC. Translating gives CASSLLDRLYGYTF.

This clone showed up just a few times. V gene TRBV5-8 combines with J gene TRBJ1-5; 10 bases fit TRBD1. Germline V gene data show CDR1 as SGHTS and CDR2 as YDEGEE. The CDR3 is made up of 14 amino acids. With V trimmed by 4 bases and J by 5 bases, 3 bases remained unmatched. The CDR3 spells CASSHDRGHQPQHF. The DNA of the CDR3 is TGTGCCAGCAGCCATGACAGGGGGCATCAGCCCCAGCATTTT.

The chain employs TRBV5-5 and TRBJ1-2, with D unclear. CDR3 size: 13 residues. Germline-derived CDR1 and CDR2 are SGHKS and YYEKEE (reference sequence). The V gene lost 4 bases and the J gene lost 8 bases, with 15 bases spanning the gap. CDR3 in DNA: TGTGCCAGCAGCAGCCCAAGGGCTAACGGCTACACCTTC. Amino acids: CASSSPRANGYTF. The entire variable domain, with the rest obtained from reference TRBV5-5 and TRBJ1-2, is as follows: DAGVTQSPTHLIKTRGQQVTLRCSPISGHKSVSWYQQVLGQGPQFIFQYYEKEERGRGNFPDRFSARQFPNYSSELNVNALLLGDSALYLCASSSPRANGYTFGSGTRLTVV.